The 14 T cell receptor beta chains listed next were all sequenced from one sample in a study of T cell clonality in common variable immunodeficiency (dated by TCRdb to the mid-2010s). Library generation was performed with the immunoSEQ multiplex PCR assay. TCRdb took over this immuneACCESS table, retaining in-frame rearrangements with V and J assigned. Such tables are incomplete; in checked studies, under half of the missing clones stem from an unresolved V gene, and the remainder is unexplained. For this sample the table reports roughly 34,000 clones, with no clone seen just once. Clones ranked in the top ten supply more than 2.5% of the sample. The sequenced sample was peripheral blood mononuclear cells. These receptors were taken from a person aged 18 to 70 in good health.

The sample holds many counts of this clone. The CDR3 loop reads CASSTGLAGILSEQYF. The CDR3 bases that were read are TGTGCCAGTAGTACTGGACTAGCGGGAATCCTCTCCGAG. The chain carries TRBV19 and TRBJ2-7; 12 nucleotides line up with TRBD2. The observed sequence ends 3 residues before the CDR3 terminus, with the missing tail filled in from the germline J gene. CDR1 is LNHDA and CDR2 is SQIVND in the germline V gene (reference sequence). J lost 6 bases, V lost 4 bases, and 10 bases had no gene match. CDR3 size: 16 residues.

This clone was recorded many times. The read falls 3 residues short of the CDR3 end, and the missing part is taken from the germline J gene. The chain combines TRBV18 with TRBJ1-2; D gene unclear. Trimming removed 4 bases from V and 1 base from J, with 10 bases in between. Germline-derived CDR1 and CDR2 are KGHSH and LQKENI. The CDR3 contains 14 residues. CDR3 region: CASSLQKFNYGYTF. The DNA read from the CDR3 is TGTGCCAGCTCACTGCAGAAGTTTAACTATGGC. Full variable domain (outside the CDR3, taken from reference TRBV18 and TRBJ1-2): NAGVMQNPRHLVRRRGQEARLRCSPMKGHSHVYWYRQLPEEGLKFMVYLQKENIIDESGMPKERFSAEFPKEGPSILRIQQVVRGDSAAYFCASSLQKFNYGYTFGSGTRLTVV.

About this clone: The CDR3 extends 3 residues past the end of the read, so its final part is completed from the germline J gene. The V and J genes are TRBV7-9 and TRBJ2-1, with 9 positions matching TRBD2. The junction had 3 bases not matched to a gene; V was cut back by 1 base and J by 5 bases. There are 15 residues in the CDR3. Germline values: CDR1 SEHNR, CDR2 FQNEAQ (reference sequence). CDR3 bases read: TGTGCCAGCAGCTTAGTGGCGGGAGGGAACAATGAG. Its protein product is CASSLVAGGNNE. The whole CDR3 protein is CASSLVAGGNNEQFF.

This clone was detected many times. The CDR3 extends 3 residues past the end of the read, so its final part is completed from the germline J gene. The chain has TRBV19 and TRBJ2-7; 9 positions match TRBD1. J gave up 0 bases and V 3 bases, and 6 bases lay outside the gene matches. Germline CDR1 reads LNHDA; CDR2 reads SQIVND (reference sequence). This CDR3 is built from 16 residues. Partial CDR3 DNA: TGTGCCAGTAGTATTTCCTGGGACAGGGTCTCCTACGAG. Its protein product is CASSISWDRVSYE. In full, the CDR3 reads CASSISWDRVSYEQYF.

This clone was observed many times. Read sequence stops 3 residues before the CDR3 end, and the germline J gene provides the missing end. The J gene is TRBJ2-3, the V gene TRBV30; the match to TRBD2 covers 9 bases. The CDR3 runs to 13 residues. V shed 4 bases and J 6 bases; nucleotides not matched to a gene: 5. Germline V gene sequence: CDR1 GTSNPN, CDR2 SVGIG (reference sequence). CDR3: CAWTVAGADTQYF. CDR3 bases read: TGTGCCTGGACCGTAGCGGGAGCCGATACG.

This clone was detected many times. CDR3 region: CASSRGQGNQPQHF. The DNA read from the CDR3 is TGTGCCAGCTCGCGTGGACAGGGCAATCAGCCC. The chain recombines TRBV18 with TRBJ1-5; 7 bases match TRBD1. The sequence runs out 3 residues before the end of the CDR3; the remainder is reconstructed from the germline J gene. The germline gives CDR1 KGHSH, CDR2 LQKENI. The CDR3 consists of 14 residues. Trimming took 6 bases from V and 2 from J; bases not matched to a gene: 4.

Ten or more counts support this clone. The sequence runs out 3 residues before the end of the CDR3; the remainder is reconstructed from the germline J gene. This chain uses TRBV5-1 with TRBJ1-3, with 10 bases fitting TRBD1. The germline gives CDR1 SGHRS, CDR2 YFSETQ. CDR3 length equals 16 residues. The junction had 4 bases not matched to a gene; V was cut back by 4 bases and J by 0 bases. CDR3 bases read: TGCGCCAGCAGCACGGGACAGGGGATCTCTGGAAACACC. Amino acids: CASSTGQGISGNT. The whole CDR3 region reads CASSTGQGISGNTIYF. The variable domain in full, completed from reference TRBV5-1 and TRBJ1-3, reads KAGVTQTPRYLIKTRGQQVTLSCSPISGHRSVSWYQQTPGQGLQFLFEYFSETQRNKGNFPGRFSGRQFSNSRSEMNVSTLELGDSALYLCASSTGQGISGNTIYFGEGSWLTVV.

At least ten counts were recorded for this clone. The CDR3 end is not reached by the read, which stops 3 residues before it; the germline J gene fills it in. This sequence joins TRBV20-1 and TRBJ1-1; D may be TRBD1 (5 bases). The length of the CDR3 is 13 residues. The V gene's germline CDR1 is DFQATT and CDR2 SNEGSKA (reference sequence). With 4 bases removed from V and 5 bases from J, the gap between germline ends came to 14 bases. The part of the CDR3 DNA that was read is TGCAGTGCTAATGCGGGGGTAAAGACTGAA. Translated: CSANAGVKTE. The CDR3 as a whole reads CSANAGVKTEAFF.

Worth noting for this clone: The observed sequence ends 3 residues before the CDR3 terminus, with the missing tail filled in from the germline J gene. The chain recombines TRBV7-8 with TRBJ1-2, with D perhaps TRBD1 (6 bases). The CDR3 loop spans 14 amino acids. V lost 1 base and J 4 bases, leaving 10 bases between the germline ends. In germline, CDR1 is SGHVS, CDR2 FQNEAQ. CDR3 DNA (partial): TGTGCCAGCAGCTTAGGGACAGAACCCTATGGC. It yields the protein CASSLGTEPYG. The CDR3 in its entirety is CASSLGTEPYGYTF. The variable domain in full, with the rest retrieved from reference TRBV7-8 and TRBJ1-2, is GAGVSQSPRYKVAKRGQDVALRCDPISGHVSLFWYQQALGQGPEFLTYFQNEAQLDKSGLPSDRFFAERPEGSVSTLKIQRTQQEDSAVYLCASSLGTEPYGYTFGSGTRLTVV.

At least ten counts were recorded for this clone. The sequence runs out 3 residues before the end of the CDR3; the remainder is reconstructed from the germline J gene. The chain combines TRBV19 with TRBJ1-2; D might be TRBD1 (5 bases). CDR1 is LNHDA, CDR2 SQIVND, per germline (reference sequence). V lost 5 bases to trimming and J lost 2 bases, with 9 bases between them. The CDR3 has 13 residues. CDR3 protein: CASSPGGNYGYTF. The covered CDR3 bases are TGTGCCAGTAGTCCTGGGGGGAACTATGGC.

There are many counts of this clone. The sequence runs out 3 residues before the end of the CDR3; the remainder is reconstructed from the germline J gene. V gene TRBV7-8 combines with J gene TRBJ2-5, with 7 bases fitting TRBD1. CDR1 is SGHVS, CDR2 FQNEAQ, per germline. The V segment lost 5 bases and the J segment 2 bases; nucleotides outside the gene matches: 5. This CDR3 comprises 14 residues. Incomplete CDR3 DNA: TGTGCCAGCAGCGTTGGGACAGCTCAAGAGACC. Translation gives CASSVGTAQET. The entire CDR3 protein reads CASSVGTAQETQYF.

This clone was counted at least ten times. The CDR3 end falls 3 residues outside the read, so it is completed with the germline J gene. The chain combines TRBV30 with TRBJ2-1, with 7 positions matching TRBD2. V shed 2 bases, J shed 0 bases, and the junction held 1 base outside the gene matches. From germline, CDR1 is GTSNPN and CDR2 SVGIG (reference sequence). CDR3 length: 14 residues. The CDR3 sequence is CAWSSGISYNEQFF. The CDR3 DNA, read in part, is TGTGCCTGGAGTAGCGGGATCTCCTACAATGAG.

This clone was recorded at least ten times. The read ends 3 residues shy of where the CDR3 ends; the end is completed using the germline J gene. The genes are TRBV20-1 and TRBJ2-3; 12 bases are shared with TRBD2. CDR1 is DFQATT and CDR2 is SNEGSKA in the germline V gene (reference sequence). This CDR3 comprises 15 residues. V dropped 2 bases and J dropped 1; count of bases not matched to a gene: 1. CDR3 in amino acids: CSARPSGRGTDTQYF. CDR3 DNA, as far as it was read: TGCAGTGCTAGACCTAGCGGGAGGGGCACAGATACG.

The table lists this clone with many counts. The read ends 3 residues shy of where the CDR3 ends; the end is completed using the germline J gene. V is TRBV10-3 and J is TRBJ1-2; D may be TRBD1 (6 bases). The CDR3 spans 13 residues. Germline assignment: CDR1 ENHRY and CDR2 SYGVKD. The CDR3 loop is CAISEGGEWGYTF. The CDR3 DNA, read in part, is TGTGCCATCAGTGAAGGGGGAGAATGGGGC.